This T cell receptor beta chain is drawn from a study of cytomegalovirus exposure and HLA in healthy donors. Findings and caveats of the study: Another analysis was done later, and it associated 15,000 to 20,000 TCR beta sequences with HLA alleles at 0.05 false discovery rate. It was reported that TCR beta sequences correctly inferred the HLA-A and HLA-B alleles for most subjects.

The study ran its PCR with 60 Vbeta and 13 Jbeta primers. Method: immunoSEQ multiplex PCR; TCRdb's copy keeps in-frame clones and lacks some. The profile shows 120,000 or so clones, 80% of them singletons. Germline CDR1 is DFQATT and CDR2 is SNEGSKA (reference sequence). The V and J ends lost 2 bases and 5 bases respectively, with 6 bases between them. The CDR3 is 11 residues long. Each donor's status was that of a healthy bone marrow donor. Only a few counts were recorded for this clone. Its antigen is unknown. The TCR originated in a male donor in good health and CMV-seronegative. The sequenced sample consisted of PBMCs. The genes are TRBV20-1 and TRBJ2-5; D not resolved. The CDR3 is CSARKEETQYF. CDR3 nucleotide sequence: TGCAGTGCTAGAAAAGAGGAGACCCAGTACTTC.